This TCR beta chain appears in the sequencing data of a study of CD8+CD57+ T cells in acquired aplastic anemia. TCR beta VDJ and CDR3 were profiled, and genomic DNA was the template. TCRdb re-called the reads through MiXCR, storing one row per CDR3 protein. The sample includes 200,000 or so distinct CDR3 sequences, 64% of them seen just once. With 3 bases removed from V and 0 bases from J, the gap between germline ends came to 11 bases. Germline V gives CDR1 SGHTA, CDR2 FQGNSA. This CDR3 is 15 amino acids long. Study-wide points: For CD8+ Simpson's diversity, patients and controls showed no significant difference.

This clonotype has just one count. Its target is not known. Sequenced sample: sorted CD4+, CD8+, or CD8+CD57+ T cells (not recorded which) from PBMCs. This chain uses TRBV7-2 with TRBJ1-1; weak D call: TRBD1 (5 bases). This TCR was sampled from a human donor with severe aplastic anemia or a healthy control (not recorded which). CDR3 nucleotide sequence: TGTGCCAGCAGCTTTTACAGGTCAATGAACACTGAAGCTTTCTTT. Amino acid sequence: CASSFYRSMNTEAFF.